The next 23 T cell receptor beta chains were all read from a single sample in a study of T-cell reconstitution after alpha-beta-depleted transplantation in children (dated by TCRdb to 2016 to 2017). Library generation was performed with PCR. The data were produced on an Illumina HiSeq 2500. Molecular barcoding was employed in the preparation of TCR libraries, with unique molecular identifiers being used to normalize TCRbeta repertoire quantification. TCRdb reworked the public reads: Q25 trimming with fastp, MiXCR clone assembly, productive beta chains retained. Each CDR3 protein appears once, grouped with its most common genes and DNA. The sample table lists more than 550,000 distinct CDR3 sequences, roughly a tenth of them with a count of one. Less than 5% of the sample is in the top ten clones. Here the sequenced sample was PBMCs from the stem cell graft donor, taken from the stem cell graft. These receptor sequences come from a human donor who donated a stem cell graft to a child with acute myeloid leukemia.

There are many counts of this clonotype. This chain joins TRBV7-3 and TRBJ2-2, with no clear D. V lost 4 bases and J lost 7, with 4 bases in between. This CDR3 region has 11 residues. CDR1 is SGHTA and CDR2 is FQGTGA in the germline V gene. CDR3 sequence reads: CASSSGGELFF. CDR3 DNA sequence: TGTGCCAGCAGCTCTGGCGGGGAGCTGTTTTTT.

At least ten counts were recorded for this clonotype. The chain has TRBV29-1 and TRBJ2-1, with D possibly being TRBD2 (5 bases). V was shortened by 8 bases and J by 4 bases, with 30 bases between the two germline ends. Germline V gene lookup returns CDR1 SQVTM and CDR2 ANQGSEA. The CDR3 contains 18 residues. The CDR3 sequence: CSPEEGDTSSPPYNEQFF. Here the CDR3 DNA reads TGCAGCCCCGAAGAGGGAGATACCTCCTCGCCGCCTTACAATGAGCAGTTCTTC.

This clonotype was recorded at least ten times. The V gene is TRBV4-1, the J gene TRBJ2-3, with TRBD1 identical over 7 bases. This CDR3 region has 14 residues. Trimming at V came to 4 bases and at J to 5 bases, leaving 6 bases not matched to a gene. Germline CDR1 and CDR2: MGHRA and YSYEKL. The CDR3 region is CASSRYQGVDTQYF. The CDR3 region has the DNA TGCGCCAGCAGCCGGTACCAGGGGGTAGATACGCAGTATTTT.

This clonotype occurred a few times. This chain connects TRBV3-1 to TRBJ2-7; 16 bases agree with TRBD2. The CDR3 extends over 19 amino acids. CDR1 LGHDT and CDR2 YNNKEL come from the germline V gene (reference sequence). The trim removed 3 bases at V and 1 base at J, leaving 9 bases unmatched. The CDR3: CASSHRGTSGRAVSYEQYF. In DNA form, the CDR3 reads TGTGCCAGCAGCCACCGTGGGACTAGCGGGAGGGCCGTTTCCTACGAGCAGTACTTC.

This clonotype was counted between two and nine times. V gene TRBV7-3 combines with J gene TRBJ2-3; tentatively, D is TRBD1 (6 bases). CDR1 is SGHTA and CDR2 is FQGTGA in the germline V gene. The CDR3 covers 15 residues. V lost 10 bases and J lost 4, with 21 bases in between. The DNA for the CDR3 is TGTGCCACGTCCCCGAAGACAGGCGGTGCAGATACGCAGTATTTT. The encoded protein is CATSPKTGGADTQYF.

This clonotype appeared many times. The chain joins TRBV2 to TRBJ2-6; D uncertain. The CDR3 length is 16 residues. The V gene's germline CDR1 is SNHLY and CDR2 FYNNEI. With 2 bases removed from V and 2 bases from J, the gap between germline ends came to 10 bases. DNA for the CDR3: TGTGCCAGCAGTGAAACAACAAGAGCTGGGGCCAACGTCCTGACTTTC. Its translation: CASSETTRAGANVLTF.

The rearrangement links TRBV5-1 to TRBJ2-3, with D possibly TRBD1 on 5 matching bases. CDR3 length equals 14 residues. CDR1 SGHRS and CDR2 YFSETQ come from the germline V gene. Deletions cut 2 bases from V and 1 base from J, with 8 bases between. The CDR3: CASSFGRGTDTQYF. CDR3 bases: TGCGCCAGCAGCTTCGGCAGGGGCACAGATACGCAGTATTTT.

This clonotype has a handful of counts. This sequence joins TRBV29-1 and TRBJ2-1; 7 nucleotides agree with TRBD1. V shed 2 bases and J 8 bases; nucleotides not matched to a gene: 12. The CDR3 totals 15 residues. The germline V gene encodes CDR1 SQVTM and CDR2 ANQGSEA. The CDR3 reads CSVEHRQGVADEQFF. CDR3 bases: TGCAGCGTTGAACATCGGCAGGGGGTTGCGGATGAGCAGTTCTTC.

This clonotype appeared many times. The J gene is TRBJ2-5, the V gene TRBV7-8; 7 bases align to TRBD1. The germline CDR1 and CDR2 sequences are SGHVS and FQNEAQ. V was pared by 1 base and J by 5 bases, with 7 bases of the junction left unmatched. This CDR3 contains 15 residues. The CDR3 loop reads CASSLDRGYWETQYF. CDR3 nucleotides: TGTGCCAGCAGCTTAGACAGGGGTTATTGGGAGACCCAGTACTTC.

This sequence joins TRBV7-9 and TRBJ2-1; 12 positions agree with TRBD2. The V segment lost 5 bases and the J segment 8 bases; nucleotides outside the gene matches: 10. The CDR3 has 16 amino acids. Germline V gene sequence: CDR1 SEHNR, CDR2 FQNEAQ (reference sequence). The CDR3 coding sequence is TGTGCCAGCAGCCCCTACAGGACTAGCGGGATGGATGAGCAGTTCTTC. It encodes CASSPYRTSGMDEQFF.

The V call is TRBV18, the J call TRBJ1-5; D is possibly TRBD1 (5 bases). The CDR3 totals 15 residues. Germline values: CDR1 KGHSH, CDR2 LQKENI. V lost 5 bases to trimming and J lost 7 bases, with 18 bases between them. This CDR3 reads CASSTTGGGGQPQHF. The CDR3 coding sequence is TGTGCCAGCTCAACCACCGGGGGTGGAGGGCAGCCCCAGCATTTT.

This clonotype was seen a few times. The chain carries TRBV6-5 and TRBJ1-1; D might be TRBD1 (5 bases). The V gene lost 3 bases and the J gene lost 1 base, with 9 bases spanning the gap. The length of the CDR3 is 14 residues. The V gene's germline CDR1 is MNHEY and CDR2 SVGAGI. In DNA form, the CDR3 reads TGTGCCAGCAGTTATGTCGGGGGGAACACTGAAGCTTTCTTT. Protein: CASSYVGGNTEAFF.

The sample holds many counts of this clonotype. This chain links TRBV4-3 with TRBJ2-4; 10 nucleotides match TRBD2. Germline assignment: CDR1 LGHNA and CDR2 YSLEER. J was trimmed by 0 bases and V by 0 bases; bases with no gene match: 11. The CDR3 is 20 amino acids. The chain's CDR3 is CASSQDETSGPFLAKNIQYF. The DNA for the CDR3 is TGCGCCAGCAGCCAAGATGAGACTAGCGGGCCCTTTCTAGCCAAAAACATTCAGTACTTC.

This clonotype was recorded a few times. This sequence joins TRBV28 and TRBJ1-1; 9 bases line up with TRBD1. V was clipped by 1 base and J by 1 base; unmatched bases: 10. Per germline, CDR1 MDHEN and CDR2 SYDVKM. CDR3 size: 18 residues. As DNA, the CDR3 is TGTGCCAGCAGTTTATCCGGGACAGGGAGACGGGGGAACACTGAAGCTTTCTTT. Translating gives CASSLSGTGRRGNTEAFF.

This clonotype was seen more than once but under ten times. CDR3 DNA sequence: TGTGCCAGCAGCGGGGGAGCGGCCCGTCTACATGAGCAGTTCTTC. Protein sequence: CASSGGAARLHEQFF. The chain recombines TRBV9 with TRBJ2-1; maybe TRBD2 (5 bases). Trimming pared 3 bases from V and 8 bases from J, leaving 18 bases between. CDR3 size: 15 residues. CDR1 and CDR2 (germline): SGDLS, YYNGEE. Looking up the rest from reference TRBV9 and TRBJ2-1 gives the full variable domain: DSGVTQTPKHLITATGQRVTLRCSPRSGDLSVYWYQQSLDQGLQFLIQYYNGEERAKGNILERFSAQQFPDLHSELNLSSLELGDSALYFCASSGGAARLHEQFFGPGTRLTVL.

J is TRBJ2-1 and V is TRBV4-3; D is unclear. V lost 0 bases and J 5 bases, leaving 14 bases between the germline ends. The CDR3 is 16 amino acids. CDR1 LGHNA and CDR2 YSLEER come from the germline V gene. DNA of the CDR3: TGCGCCAGCAGCCAAGATCAATCGGCGTACCACAATGAGCAGTTCTTC. Protein product: CASSQDQSAYHNEQFF.

This clonotype showed up many times. The chain uses TRBV29-1 and TRBJ2-1; 10 bases line up with TRBD2. The CDR3 extends over 14 amino acids. Germline lookup yields CDR1 SQVTM and CDR2 ANQGSEA. The ends lost 8 bases at V and 9 bases at J; junction bases unmatched: 13. As DNA, the CDR3 is TGCAGCTCCCGAAGGCTAGCGGGAGAAACTGAGCAGTTCTTC. This gives the protein CSSRRLAGETEQFF.

This chain connects TRBV10-3 to TRBJ2-3, with 9 positions matching TRBD2. V gave up 7 bases and J gave up 6 bases; unmatched junction bases: 8. This CDR3 is 14 amino acids long. CDR1 is ENHRY, CDR2 SYGVKD, per germline. Here the CDR3 reads CAINRLAAIDTQYF. The CDR3 region has the DNA TGTGCCATCAATCGACTAGCGGCTATCGATACGCAGTATTTT.

In this sample, this clonotype turned up once. The rearrangement joins TRBV7-2 to TRBJ2-7, with 7 nucleotides matching TRBD2. CDR3 length: 15 amino acids. Germline trimming cut 1 base from V and 6 bases from J; bases unmatched to any gene: 9. Per germline, CDR1 SGHTA and CDR2 FQGNSA. The CDR3 spells CASSLVLGGPGEQYF. The CDR3 bases are TGTGCCAGCAGCTTAGTTTTGGGAGGGCCGGGCGAGCAGTACTTC.

This clonotype occurred a few times. V is TRBV3-1 and J is TRBJ2-7; TRBD2 agrees at 8 bases. CDR3 length: 14 amino acids. The germline V gene encodes CDR1 LGHDT and CDR2 YNNKEL (reference sequence). Trimming took 8 bases from V and 4 from J; bases not matched to a gene: 10. The CDR3 here is CASAAASGQYEQYF. Here the CDR3 DNA reads TGTGCCAGCGCAGCGGCTAGCGGGCAGTACGAGCAGTACTTC.

This clonotype was seen a handful of times. The CDR3 region has the DNA TGCAGCGGCCGGACTAGCGGGGCCTACGAGCAGTACTTC. Encoded protein: CSGRTSGAYEQYF. This chain links TRBV29-1 with TRBJ2-7; TRBD2 aligns across 12 bases. The V gene end was trimmed by 7 bases and the J gene end by 2 bases; junction bases not matched to a gene: 3. The germline CDR1 and CDR2 sequences are SQVTM and ANQGSEA. CDR3 length equals 13 residues.

This clonotype was detected only once. The chain combines TRBV5-1 with TRBJ2-2; 7 bases are shared with TRBD1. Trimming cost V 4 bases and J 6 bases; bases outside gene matches: 3. The germline CDR1 and CDR2 sequences are SGHRS and YFSETQ. This CDR3 contains 13 residues. The CDR3 DNA reads TGCGCCAGCAGCCCGGACAGGCCCGGGGAGCTGTTTTTT. Encoded protein: CASSPDRPGELFF. Full variable domain (missing parts from reference TRBV5-1 and TRBJ2-2): KAGVTQTPRYLIKTRGQQVTLSCSPISGHRSVSWYQQTPGQGLQFLFEYFSETQRNKGNFPGRFSGRQFSNSRSEMNVSTLELGDSALYLCASSPDRPGELFFGEGSRLTVL.

The V call is TRBV5-1, the J call TRBJ2-5; the match to TRBD2 covers 8 bases. Germline V gene data show CDR1 as SGHRS and CDR2 as YFSETQ. This CDR3 has 15 residues. V gave up 6 bases and J gave up 0 bases; unmatched junction bases: 7. Written as DNA, the CDR3 is TGCGCCAGCACCAAGACTAGCGCGTACCAAGAGACCCAGTACTTC. It codes for CASTKTSAYQETQYF.